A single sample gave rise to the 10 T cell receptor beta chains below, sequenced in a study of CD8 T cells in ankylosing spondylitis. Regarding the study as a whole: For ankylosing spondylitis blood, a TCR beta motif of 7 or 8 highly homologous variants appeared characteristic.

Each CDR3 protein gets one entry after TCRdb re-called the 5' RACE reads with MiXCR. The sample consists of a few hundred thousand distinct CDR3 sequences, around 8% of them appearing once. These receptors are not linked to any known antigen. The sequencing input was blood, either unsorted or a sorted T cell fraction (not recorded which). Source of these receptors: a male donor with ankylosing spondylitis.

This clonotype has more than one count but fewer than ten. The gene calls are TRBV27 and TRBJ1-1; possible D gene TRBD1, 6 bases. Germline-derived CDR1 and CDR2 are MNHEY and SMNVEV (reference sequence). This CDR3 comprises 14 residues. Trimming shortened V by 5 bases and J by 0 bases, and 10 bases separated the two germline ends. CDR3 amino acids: CASSIDRLNTEAFF. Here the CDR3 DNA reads TGTGCCAGCAGTATCGACAGGCTGAACACTGAAGCTTTCTTT.

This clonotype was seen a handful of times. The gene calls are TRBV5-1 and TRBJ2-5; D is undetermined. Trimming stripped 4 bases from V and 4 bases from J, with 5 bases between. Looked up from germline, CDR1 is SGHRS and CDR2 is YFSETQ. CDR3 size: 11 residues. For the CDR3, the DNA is TGCGCCAGCAGCGGGCGAGAGACCCAGTACTTC. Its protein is CASSGRETQYF.

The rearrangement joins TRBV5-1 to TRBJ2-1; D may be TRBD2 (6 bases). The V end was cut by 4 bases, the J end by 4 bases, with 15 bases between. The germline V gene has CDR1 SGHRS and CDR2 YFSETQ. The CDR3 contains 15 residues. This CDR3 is CASSPRAGHYNEQFF. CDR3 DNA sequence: TGCGCCAGCAGCCCCCGCGCGGGGCATTACAATGAGCAGTTCTTC.

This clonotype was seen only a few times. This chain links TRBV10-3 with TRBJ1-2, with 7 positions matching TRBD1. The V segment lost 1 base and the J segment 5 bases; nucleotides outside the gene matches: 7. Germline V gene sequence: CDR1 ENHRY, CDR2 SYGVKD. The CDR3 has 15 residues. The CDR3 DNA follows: TGTGCCATCAGTGAGTTTGGACAGGCCCTATATGGCTACACCTTC. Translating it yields CAISEFGQALYGYTF.

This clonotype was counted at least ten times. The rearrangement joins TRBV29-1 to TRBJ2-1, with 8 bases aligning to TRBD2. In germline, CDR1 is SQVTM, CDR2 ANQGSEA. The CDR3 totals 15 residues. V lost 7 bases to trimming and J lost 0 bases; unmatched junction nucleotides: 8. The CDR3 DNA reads TGCAGCGCGATACCCAGCGGGGGCTCCTACAATGAGCAGTTCTTC. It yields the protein CSAIPSGGSYNEQFF.

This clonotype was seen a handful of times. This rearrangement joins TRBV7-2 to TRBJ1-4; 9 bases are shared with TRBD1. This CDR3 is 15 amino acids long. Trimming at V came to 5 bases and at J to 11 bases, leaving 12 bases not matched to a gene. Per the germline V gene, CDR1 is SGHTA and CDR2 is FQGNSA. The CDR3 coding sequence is TGTGCCAGCAGCGCGAGCCGGGACAGGGCGTACAAACTGTTTTTT. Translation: CASSASRDRAYKLFF.

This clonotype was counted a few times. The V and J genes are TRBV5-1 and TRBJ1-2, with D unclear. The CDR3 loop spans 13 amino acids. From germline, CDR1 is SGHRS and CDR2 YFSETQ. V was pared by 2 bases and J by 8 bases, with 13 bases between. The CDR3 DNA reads TGCGCCAGCAGCTTATCCCCGGATCGGGGCTACACCTTC. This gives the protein CASSLSPDRGYTF.

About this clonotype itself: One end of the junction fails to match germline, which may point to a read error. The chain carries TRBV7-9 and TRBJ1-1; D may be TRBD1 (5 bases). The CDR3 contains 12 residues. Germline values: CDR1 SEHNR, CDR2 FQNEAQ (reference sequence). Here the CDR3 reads CASGRGGTGAFF. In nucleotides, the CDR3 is TGTGCCAGCGGGCGGGGGGGGACTGGAGCTTTCTTT.

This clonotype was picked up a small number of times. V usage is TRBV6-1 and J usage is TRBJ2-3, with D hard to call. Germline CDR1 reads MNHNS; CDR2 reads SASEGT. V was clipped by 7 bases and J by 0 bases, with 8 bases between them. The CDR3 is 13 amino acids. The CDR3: CASTLTSTDTQYF. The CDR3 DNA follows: TGTGCCAGCACTCTGACTAGCACAGATACGCAGTATTTT.

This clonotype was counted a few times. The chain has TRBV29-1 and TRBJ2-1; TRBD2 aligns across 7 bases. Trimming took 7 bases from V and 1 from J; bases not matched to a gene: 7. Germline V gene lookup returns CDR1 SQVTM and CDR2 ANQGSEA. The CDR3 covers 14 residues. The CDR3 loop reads CSAIQAGSYNEQFF. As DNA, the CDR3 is TGCAGCGCTATCCAAGCGGGATCCTACAATGAGCAGTTCTTC.